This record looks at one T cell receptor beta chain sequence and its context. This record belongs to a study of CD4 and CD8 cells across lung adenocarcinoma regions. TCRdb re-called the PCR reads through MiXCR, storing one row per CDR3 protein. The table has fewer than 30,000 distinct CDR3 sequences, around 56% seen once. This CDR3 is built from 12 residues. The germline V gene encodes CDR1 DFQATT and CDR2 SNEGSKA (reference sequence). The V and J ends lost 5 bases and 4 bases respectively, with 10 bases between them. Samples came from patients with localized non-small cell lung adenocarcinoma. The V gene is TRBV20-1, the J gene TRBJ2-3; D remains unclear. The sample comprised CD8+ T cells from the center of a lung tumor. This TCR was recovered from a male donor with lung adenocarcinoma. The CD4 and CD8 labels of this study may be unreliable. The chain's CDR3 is CSAEKRSDTQYF. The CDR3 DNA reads TGCAGTGCTGAAAAGCGCTCAGATACGCAGTATTTT.